The entry below gives a single T cell receptor beta chain sequence along with its context. Its antigen specificity is not known. Base qualities are not at hand, and no much larger clone is one base apart. The data were obtained in a study of T cells in Graves' hyperthyroidism and ophthalmopathy (dated by TCRdb to between 2018 and 2020). For context, the study as a whole: Peripheral blood was collected at initial diagnosis, before any treatment. An independent validation cohort of under 20 hyperthyroidism patients and some 15 patients who later progressed to ophthalmopathy tested prospective prediction of ophthalmopathy. A discovery cohort of about a hundred patients, about 40 with Graves' ophthalmopathy and more than 55 with stable Graves' hyperthyroidism, was used to find distinguishing TCR V-J signatures. For training and testing, the approximately 97 patients in the discovery cohort were randomly divided in a 7:3 ratio. After sampling, hyperthyroidism patients received methimazole starting at 30 mg daily, and ophthalmopathy patients received high-dose intravenous methylprednisolone. In several Graves' hyperthyroidism patients, the study also compared T-cell repertoires from thyroid tissue with T-cell repertoires from blood. The paper describes TCR Vbeta CDR3 sequencing of around 140 peripheral blood samples, made up of some 42 ophthalmopathy patients, over 70 hyperthyroidism patients and some 17 progressor patients. The investigation overall reported the following: Ophthalmopathy was separated from stable hyperthyroidism by a 13 V-J signature model, with about 88% sensitivity and approximately 84% specificity obtained in cross-validation and 80%/75% obtained in testing. Most expanded thyroid clonotypes (frequency above 0.001) were also detected in blood, suggesting blood repertoires may reflect thyroid immune responses. No statistical method was used to set the sample size in advance, and investigators knew the group allocation. During validation, the model predicted progression to ophthalmopathy a median of approximately six months ahead of onset, with just under 71% sensitivity and almost 75% specificity.

Trimming costs V 1 base and J 2 bases, and their ends lie 16 bases apart. The germline V gene (reference sequence) yields SGHKS for CDR1 and YYEKEE for CDR2. From the cysteine up to the phenylalanine, the CDR3 has a length of 17 residues. Of all the DNA, just the CDR3 is kept, 51 bases in frame from base 1. Graves' hyperthyroidism was defined as stable when no progression to ophthalmopathy occurred over 18 months of follow-up. The hyperthyroidism patients were between 18 and 65 years old and newly diagnosed, with a disease duration of less than 2 months. The study excluded patients with uncontrolled infections, other autoimmune diseases, pregnancy or lactation. Diagnoses were established on the basis of clinical symptoms, serum thyroxine and TRAb, thyroid ultrasound, and orbital computed tomography. PBMCs were isolated from about 10 ml of fresh peripheral blood by Ficoll-Paque density gradient centrifugation. Trizol reagent was used to extract total RNA, and RNA quality was then checked on an Agilent 2100 Bioanalyzer.

TCR beta CDR3 regions were amplified from RNA transcripts. For the first round of RT-PCR on the TCR CDR3, the HTBI primer set was used together with the Qiagen OneStep RT-PCR kit. The libraries were constructed in a second round of multiplex PCR and then size-selected and purified. Paired-end sequencing of the libraries was performed with 100 bp reads on an Illumina HiSeq2000. Per the authors' processing: SOAPnuke was used to process the raw data, with reads discarded if the reads contained adapters or uncalled bases, had a mean Phred below 15, or lacked an exact constant-primer or identifier match. COPE v1.2.5 was used to merge high-quality paired reads, and clonotypes were defined as unique nucleotide sequences. MiTCR v1.1 was used to align clonotypes to the IMGT TRBV, TRBD and TRBJ reference segments. The analysis included only V-J combinations with a frequency above 0.0001, which together covered around 99% of the repertoires. The TCS score was defined as F50 (clonal expansion) divided by E x V (chaos), with BLOSUM62-based TCRdist calculated between CDR3 peptides within each V-J. Welch's t-statistics and random forest reduced 500 to 550 V-J features to roughly 13, which were used in a naive Bayes classifier (R e1071). The public reads were reanalyzed by TCRdb: fastp trimming at Q25, MiXCR alignment, in-frame beta chains only. CDR3 protein sequences are deduplicated, and each keeps its most common genes and DNA. These V and J calls rely on TCRdb rather than the paper's analysis. This sample comprises about 690,000 distinct CDR3 sequences, roughly 17% of them detected only once. Roughly a sixth of the sample is in the top ten clones.

The chain employs TRBV5-5 and TRBJ1-5; no D gene can be assigned with confidence. This TCR came from a middle-aged man with Graves' hyperthyroidism. Sample: blood. The CDR3 protein sequence reads: CASSLRSVSCGNQPQHF. Here is the DNA: TGTGCCAGCAGCTTGCGAAGCGTTTCTTGTGGCAATCAGCCCCAGCATTTT.